These 12 T cell receptor beta chains share one sample of origin, sequenced in a study of T-cell memory formation after mild COVID-19 (dated by TCRdb to the early 2020s). Preparation of the library involved 5' RACE. Sequencer: Illumina NovaSeq 6000. TCRdb trimmed public reads at Q25 via fastp, called clones via MiXCR and kept in-frame beta chains. When rows share a CDR3 protein, they turn into one entry using the most common DNA and genes. The table for this sample lists hundreds of thousands of distinct CDR3 sequences; approximately 25% of them were counted only once. The top ten hold roughly 9.7% of the sample. The material sequenced was PBMCs or a T cell subset sorted from them (not recorded which). Receptors were obtained from an adult woman who had mild COVID-19 (a few samples of this study predate the infection). The sample titles of this study are shuffled in the database, so cell type and time point are left out; the donor was told from shared clones.

This sequence joins TRBV15 and TRBJ1-2; 9 nucleotides line up with TRBD1. V gave up 3 bases and J gave up 5 bases; unmatched junction bases: 4. The CDR3 is made up of 14 amino acids. Germline CDR1 reads LNHNV; CDR2 reads YYDKDF (reference sequence). Written as DNA, the CDR3 is TGTGCCACCAGCAGCACAGGGGGCGCTTATGGCTACACCTTC. Translated, it gives CATSSTGGAYGYTF. The full variable domain, in which reference TRBV15 and TRBJ1-2 provide the parts outside the CDR3, is DAMVIQNPRYQVTQFGKPVTLSCSQTLNHNVMYWYQQKSSQAPKLLFHYYDKDFNNEADTPDNFQSRRPNTSFCFLDIRSPGLGDTAMYLCATSSTGGAYGYTFGSGTRLTVV.

The genes are TRBV5-1 and TRBJ1-4; 10 bases agree with TRBD1. In germline, CDR1 is SGHRS, CDR2 YFSETQ. The ends lost 1 base at V and 3 bases at J; junction bases unmatched: 12. This CDR3 is built from 19 residues. The CDR3 nucleotides read TGCGCCAGCAGCTTGCTCGGGCGACAGGGGGCTAGATCTAATGAAAAACTGTTTTTT. This codes for CASSLLGRQGARSNEKLFF.

V and J are TRBV7-9 and TRBJ2-5, with D unclear. V was cut by 1 base and J by 2 bases, with 14 bases left in between. This CDR3 region has 16 residues. CDR1 and CDR2 from the germline V gene are SEHNR and FQNEAQ (reference sequence). CDR3 loop: CASSLVVRKEQETQYF. CDR3 nucleotides: TGTGCCAGCAGCTTAGTGGTCAGGAAAGAACAAGAGACCCAGTACTTC.

Only a few counts were recorded for this clonotype. This chain links TRBV30 with TRBJ2-7; 7 bases fit TRBD2. Trimming removed 0 bases from V and 0 bases from J; junction bases left unmatched: 5. The CDR3 consists of 15 residues. The V gene's germline CDR1 is GTSNPN and CDR2 SVGIG (reference sequence). The CDR3 DNA sequence: TGTGCCTGGAGTGTACGGGACTACCCCTCCTACGAGCAGTACTTC. Protein sequence: CAWSVRDYPSYEQYF.

This sequence joins TRBV30 and TRBJ1-5; D ambiguous. Germline V gives CDR1 GTSNPN, CDR2 SVGIG (reference sequence). CDR3 length: 13 amino acids. The germline V and J ends were trimmed by 2 bases and 3 bases, with 8 bases remaining between them. CDR3 region: CAWSSQLNQPQHF. Here the CDR3 DNA reads TGTGCCTGGAGTAGTCAACTCAATCAGCCCCAGCATTTT.

This clonotype was counted a few times. The chain combines TRBV29-1 with TRBJ2-2, with D perhaps matching TRBD1 (5 bases). Trimming took off 5 bases at V and 2 bases at J, with 9 bases between the two ends. This CDR3 has 13 amino acids. CDR1 and CDR2 (germline): SQVTM, ANQGSEA. CDR3 residues: CSVPDRNTGELFF. CDR3 DNA: TGCAGCGTTCCTGACAGAAACACCGGGGAGCTGTTTTTT.

The chain employs TRBV4-3 and TRBJ2-7; D uncertain. V was clipped by 0 bases and J by 3 bases, with 9 bases between them. This CDR3 has 14 amino acids. Germline lookup yields CDR1 LGHNA and CDR2 YSLEER. The CDR3 is CASSQDRQFYEQYF. CDR3 sequence (DNA): TGCGCCAGCAGCCAAGATCGGCAGTTCTACGAGCAGTACTTC.

For the CDR3, the DNA is TGTGCCAGCAGCGTCGGGACCCGGACTGAAGCTTTCTTT. It encodes CASSVGTRTEAFF. The rearrangement links TRBV9 to TRBJ1-1; the D gene is possibly TRBD1 (5 bases). In germline, CDR1 is SGDLS, CDR2 YYNGEE. With 2 bases removed from V and 5 bases from J, the gap between germline ends came to 10 bases. The CDR3 spans 13 residues.

This clonotype has just a few counts. This rearrangement joins TRBV5-1 to TRBJ1-1; 9 positions agree with TRBD1. The germline CDR1 and CDR2 sequences are SGHRS and YFSETQ. There are 13 residues in the CDR3. With V trimmed by 4 bases and J by 8 bases, 6 bases remained unmatched. The CDR3 sequence: CASSRDRAGEAFF. The CDR3 DNA follows: TGCGCCAGCAGCCGGGACAGGGCGGGAGAAGCTTTCTTT.

There are a few counts of this clonotype. The chain has TRBV5-1 and TRBJ2-7, with D perhaps matching TRBD1 (6 bases). The CDR3 is 12 residues long. Germline CDR1 and CDR2: SGHRS and YFSETQ. V lost 2 bases to trimming and J lost 5 bases, with 8 bases between them. The CDR3 sequence: CASSLYRDEQYF. The CDR3 region has the DNA TGCGCCAGCAGCTTATACAGGGACGAGCAGTACTTC.

The sample holds many counts of this clonotype. An end of the junction differs from the germline gene, which may be a read error. The chain recombines TRBV7-2 with TRBJ2-2; tentatively, D is TRBD1 (5 bases). In germline, CDR1 is SGHTA, CDR2 FQGNSA. The CDR3 is 14 amino acids. The CDR3 sequence is CASSIAGYTGELFF. The CDR3 bases are TGTGCCAGCAGCATAGCAGGGTACACCGGGGAGCTGTTTTTT.

This chain connects TRBV27 to TRBJ2-7; unclear D gene. Germline CDR1 reads MNHEY; CDR2 reads SMNVEV (reference sequence). This CDR3 has 13 residues. Trimming took 6 bases from V and 5 from J, leaving 14 bases between them. In DNA form, the CDR3 reads TGTGCCAGCAGCTCCGAGTTGGAGAACGAGCAGTACTTC. Its translation is CASSSELENEQYF.